The 19 T cell receptor beta chains listed next were all sequenced from one sample in a study of shared clonotypes between healthy human individuals. The assay was immunoSEQ multiplex PCR, and TCRdb's table has in-frame clones only and misses some. Of about 2.3 million clones listed, 80% to 95% are singletons. The sample consisted of naive CD4+ T cells from PBMCs. Noted subset: CD45RA+ positively selected. The receptors come from a man younger than 35 in good health. Some clones in this sample may be carry-over from other donors' samples.

V is TRBV6-6 and J is TRBJ1-5; tentatively, D is TRBD1 (5 bases). V lost 5 bases to trimming and J lost 3 bases, with 8 bases between them. CDR3 length: 13 amino acids. Germline assignment: CDR1 MNHNY and CDR2 SVGAGI (reference sequence). For the CDR3, the DNA is TGTGCCAGCAGTGCTGGGGCCAATCAGCCCCAGCATTTT. Translation: CASSAGANQPQHF.

This chain connects TRBV6-1 to TRBJ2-5, with TRBD1 matching over 8 bases. This CDR3 has 15 amino acids. Germline V gene data show CDR1 as MNHNS and CDR2 as SASEGT. V shed 6 bases and J 9 bases; nucleotides not matched to a gene: 15. In DNA, the CDR3 is TGTGCCAGCAGCACCGGGACAGGCGGTTTGGGGGCCCAGTACTTC. Translating it yields CASSTGTGGLGAQYF.

This chain links TRBV5-5 with TRBJ2-3; the match to TRBD1 covers 9 bases. J was trimmed by 4 bases and V by 3 bases; bases with no gene match: 6. The CDR3 is made up of 15 amino acids. In germline, CDR1 is SGHKS, CDR2 YYEKEE (reference sequence). This CDR3 is CASSYGTGMPDTQYF. The CDR3 DNA is TGTGCCAGCAGCTACGGGACAGGGATGCCAGATACGCAGTATTTT.

With respect to this clone: At one end the junction does not follow the germline gene, possibly because of a read error. For the CDR3, the DNA is TGTGCCAGCCGTATCCCCGGGACTAGCGGGAGGGCCTTGTTTTTC. Translation gives CASRIPGTSGRALFF. This rearrangement joins TRBV18 to TRBJ2-7, with 16 bases identical to TRBD2. Germline CDR1 and CDR2: KGHSH and LQKENI. CDR3 length: 15 amino acids.

The chain links TRBV19 to TRBJ1-1, with D maybe TRBD1 (5 bases). Germline-derived CDR1 and CDR2 are LNHDA and SQIVND (reference sequence). The CDR3 totals 15 residues. The ends were cut back, 9 bases at V and 1 base at J, with 18 bases in the middle. The CDR3 reads CASKHGGTRNTEAFF. CDR3 bases: TGTGCCAGCAAACACGGGGGTACTAGGAACACTGAAGCTTTCTTT.

V gene TRBV4-1 combines with J gene TRBJ2-5, with D possibly matching TRBD2 (6 bases). The better agreement between TRBJ2-7 and the DNA end casts doubt on the J call. This CDR3 is 14 amino acids long. From germline, CDR1 is MGHRA and CDR2 YSYEKL. The CDR3: CASSPGTETYEQYF. CDR3 DNA: TGCGCCAGCAGCCCGGGGACTGAGACCTACGAGCAGTACTTC.

On this clone: The same CDR3 can be traced to other DNA sequences in this sample. V is TRBV2 and J is TRBJ2-2; the match to TRBD2 covers 12 bases. This CDR3 comprises 16 residues. Losses at the gene ends were 4 bases for V and 4 bases for J; bases not matched to a gene: 4. Germline lookup yields CDR1 SNHLY and CDR2 FYNNEI. CDR3 in amino acids: CASSGLAGVGTGELFF. CDR3 nucleotides: TGTGCCAGCAGTGGACTAGCGGGAGTAGGCACCGGGGAGCTGTTTTTT.

This clone appeared a few times. The chain is built from TRBV9 and TRBJ1-1, with D uncertain. CDR1 and CDR2 from the germline V gene are SGDLS and YYNGEE. The V end lost 4 bases, the J end lost 1 base, and 8 bases lay between the germline ends. The CDR3 has 13 residues. The CDR3, as DNA: TGTGCCAGCAGCCGCGTGAAGAACACTGAAGCTTTCTTT. Its translation is CASSRVKNTEAFF.

This rearrangement joins TRBV5-3 to TRBJ2-7, with no clear D. TRBV5-3 counts as an open reading frame of uncertain function. V lost 0 bases and J lost 4, with 8 bases in between. This CDR3 is 13 amino acids long. The CDR3 nucleotides are TGTGCCAGAAGCTTGGCCCGTGGTTACGAGCAGTACTTC. It specifies CARSLARGYEQYF.

This clone appeared a single time. The gene calls are TRBV27 and TRBJ2-7; D is undetermined. The V end lost 2 bases, the J end lost 6 bases, and 11 bases lay between the germline ends. The CDR3 is 13 amino acids. Germline CDR1 and CDR2: MNHEY and SMNVEV (reference sequence). The chain's CDR3 is CASSLDAATEQYF. CDR3 coding DNA: TGTGCCAGCAGTTTAGATGCAGCAACCGAGCAGTACTTC.

V and J are TRBV9 and TRBJ2-5; D not resolved. Trimming cost V 3 bases and J 5 bases, with 14 bases left between them. This CDR3 comprises 14 residues. Germline CDR1 SGDLS, CDR2 YYNGEE. The CDR3 here is CASSAGPGGETQYF. As DNA, the CDR3 is TGTGCCAGCAGCGCAGGACCGGGTGGGGAGACCCAGTACTTC.

This clone appeared a single time. V usage is TRBV7-9 and J usage is TRBJ2-5; 8 nucleotides agree with TRBD2. V lost 2 bases, J lost 7 bases, and 18 bases stayed unmatched. Germline-derived CDR1 and CDR2 are SEHNR and FQNEAQ (reference sequence). This CDR3 spans 18 amino acids. The DNA of the CDR3 is TGTGCCAGCAGCTTAACCCGCGGCGGGAGGACTGATGTGGCGACCCAGTACTTC. Translating it yields CASSLTRGGRTDVATQYF.

This clone was detected a few times. The V call is TRBV28, the J call TRBJ2-2; D is perhaps TRBD1 or TRBD2 (6 bases each). V was trimmed by 6 bases and J by 6 bases, leaving 17 bases between them. Germline assignment: CDR1 MDHEN and CDR2 SYDVKM. The length of the CDR3 is 15 residues. The CDR3 DNA follows: TGTGCCAGCAGCCGCCCGGGACGGGGGCCCGGGGAGCTGTTTTTT. This sequence encodes CASSRPGRGPGELFF.

The chain carries TRBV15 and TRBJ1-2; D unresolved. The CDR3 spans 14 residues. The ends were cut back, 3 bases at V and 3 bases at J, with 11 bases in the middle. Germline CDR1 is LNHNV and CDR2 is YYDKDF (reference sequence). The DNA of the CDR3 is TGTGCCACCAGCAGCTGGGGTAGCGACTATGGCTACACCTTC. Translated, it gives CATSSWGSDYGYTF.

The chain couples TRBV7-9 to TRBJ1-1; the D gene is possibly TRBD1 (6 bases). CDR1 SEHNR and CDR2 FQNEAQ come from the germline V gene (reference sequence). Trimming took 5 bases from V and 11 from J, leaving 12 bases between them. This CDR3 has 11 amino acids. For the CDR3, the DNA is TGTGCCAGCAGCCAGACAGGAGGGGCTTTCTTT. It encodes CASSQTGGAFF.

Concerning this clone: This sample includes further DNA sequences coding for the same CDR3. This chain connects TRBV29-1 to TRBJ1-4; D not resolved. V was cut by 0 bases and J by 4 bases, with 3 bases left in between. CDR1 and CDR2 (germline): SQVTM, ANQGSEA. The CDR3 is made up of 12 amino acids. This chain's CDR3 is CSVEEGNEKLFF. The DNA of the CDR3 is TGCAGCGTTGAAGAGGGTAATGAAAAACTGTTTTTT.

The chain is built from TRBV4-3 and TRBJ2-1; perhaps TRBD2 as D (6 bases). CDR1 and CDR2 (germline): LGHNA, YSLEER. V gave up 4 bases and J gave up 2 bases, with 12 bases separating them. The CDR3 runs 15 residues. In DNA, the CDR3 is TGCGCCAGCAGCCGGGAAACGGGAGCCTACAATGAGCAGTTCTTC. Translated: CASSRETGAYNEQFF.

This clone showed up just once. This rearrangement joins TRBV7-2 to TRBJ2-3, with D possibly being TRBD2 (5 bases). Germline values: CDR1 SGHTA, CDR2 FQGNSA. This CDR3 region has 13 residues. Trimming stripped 7 bases from V and 7 bases from J, with 15 bases between. The CDR3 DNA follows: TGTGCCAGCACCTCAAGCCCGGGGAATACGCAGTATTTT. It encodes CASTSSPGNTQYF.

This chain uses TRBV28 with TRBJ2-3, with 7 bases matching TRBD1. Germline trimming cut 5 bases from V and 1 base from J; bases unmatched to any gene: 6. CDR1 is MDHEN and CDR2 is SYDVKM in the germline V gene. This CDR3 is built from 15 residues. CDR3 DNA: TGTGCCAGCAGTGCCGAGAGGGGGCGCACAGATACGCAGTATTTT. Translated, it gives CASSAERGRTDTQYF. The variable domain in full, completed from reference TRBV28 and TRBJ2-3, reads DVKVTQSSRYLVKRTGEKVFLECVQDMDHENMFWYRQDPGLGLRLIYFSYDVKMKEKGDIPEGYSVSREKKERFSLILESASTNQTSMYLCASSAERGRTDTQYFGPGTRLTVL.